These 7 T cell receptor beta chains were all obtained from the same sample, sequenced in a study of blood T cell repertoires in COVID-19. Repertoires were generated with immunoSEQ multiplex PCR, while TCRdb's copy carries only in-frame clones and drops some. The data show approximately 250,000 clones, around nine tenths seen once. The sequenced sample consisted of peripheral blood. The receptor source for this set is a man between 40 and 49 years old with active or convalescent COVID-19.

The chain employs TRBV10-3 and TRBJ2-5; a possible D gene is TRBD1 (5 bases). V shed 0 bases and J shed 2 bases, with 7 bases lying between them. The germline V gene has CDR1 ENHRY and CDR2 SYGVKD. The CDR3 runs to 14 residues. This chain's CDR3 is CAISESRVQETQYF. The CDR3 coding sequence is TGTGCCATCAGTGAGTCCAGGGTACAAGAGACCCAGTACTTC.

CDR3 residues: CASSPQDPVNEQFF. CDR3 nucleotides: TGTGCCAGCAGTCCCCAGGATCCGGTGAATGAGCAGTTCTTC. This chain joins TRBV6-5 and TRBJ2-1; D is unclear. CDR3 length: 14 residues. Germline V lookup: CDR1 MNHEY, CDR2 SVGAGI. Trimming cost V 5 bases and J 7 bases, with 15 bases left between them.

This CDR3 is CAIREDRASNQPQHF. CDR3 nucleotide sequence: TGTGCCATCAGAGAGGACAGGGCGAGCAATCAGCCCCAGCATTTT. J is TRBJ1-5 and V is TRBV10-3; TRBD1 agrees at 8 bases. This CDR3 has 15 amino acids. The V gene's germline CDR1 is ENHRY and CDR2 SYGVKD. V lost 6 bases, J lost 1 base, and 5 bases stayed unmatched.

The genes are TRBV5-4 and TRBJ1-2; 8 nucleotides match TRBD1. The CDR3 loop spans 16 amino acids. After removal of 0 bases from V and 4 bases from J, the junction contained 8 bases not matched to a gene. Germline assignment: CDR1 SGHNT and CDR2 YYREEE (reference sequence). CDR3 in amino acids: CASSLGPGQVVYGYTF. In nucleotides, the CDR3 is TGTGCCAGCAGCTTGGGACCGGGACAGGTCGTCTATGGCTACACCTTC.

The chain has TRBV5-4 and TRBJ1-2; perhaps TRBD1 as D (6 bases). Germline CDR1 SGHNT, CDR2 YYREEE (reference sequence). The CDR3 runs 15 residues. V lost 0 bases, J lost 7 bases, and 16 bases lay in between. The CDR3 DNA follows: TGTGCCAGCAGCTTGGGTGGGACACTCAAAAGTGGCTACACCTTC. Residues: CASSLGGTLKSGYTF.

The chain has TRBV9 and TRBJ2-1; 8 positions agree with TRBD2. V lost 5 bases and J lost 4; bases outside the gene matches: 5. Germline loops: CDR1 SGDLS, CDR2 YYNGEE. The CDR3 has 14 residues. CDR3 nucleotides: TGTGCCAGCAGGCGGGGGGTGGGATACAATGAGCAGTTCTTC. Translation gives CASRRGVGYNEQFF. Full variable domain (outside the CDR3, taken from reference TRBV9 and TRBJ2-1): DSGVTQTPKHLITATGQRVTLRCSPRSGDLSVYWYQQSLDQGLQFLIQYYNGEERAKGNILERFSAQQFPDLHSELNLSSLELGDSALYFCASRRGVGYNEQFFGPGTRLTVL.

This rearrangement joins TRBV27 to TRBJ1-4; a weak D match, TRBD1 (5 bases). Trimming removed 7 bases at V and 15 bases at J, with 24 bases between. The CDR3 extends over 14 amino acids. The germline V gene encodes CDR1 MNHEY and CDR2 SMNVEV (reference sequence). As DNA, the CDR3 is TGTGCCAGCAAAAGGGTGTCTGGGGACGGGGGAGTGTTTTTT. As protein: CASKRVSGDGGVFF.